One and the same sample provided the 30 T cell receptor beta chains below, sequenced in a study of blood T cell repertoires in COVID-19. This table comes from immunoSEQ multiplex PCR, and its TCRdb copy is limited to in-frame clones, with some not included. The sample contains approximately 490,000 clones, 75% to 90% of which appear only once. The specimen sequenced was PBMCs or T cells enriched from blood (not recorded which). These receptors came from a woman aged 55 to 70 who had recovered from COVID-19.

The chain uses TRBV10-1 and TRBJ2-7; D may be TRBD1 (6 bases). Germline loops: CDR1 WNHNN, CDR2 SYGVQD (reference sequence). Deletions cut 2 bases from V and 1 base from J, with 12 bases between. This CDR3 has 15 residues. In nucleotides, the CDR3 is TGCGCCAGCAGTGAGGGCAGGGGTTTTTCCTACGAGCAGTACTTC. Translating gives CASSEGRGFSYEQYF.

This clone was observed a single time. This chain connects TRBV27 to TRBJ1-6, with 11 bases matching TRBD1. The trim removed 2 bases at V and 1 base at J, leaving 10 bases unmatched. Germline V gives CDR1 MNHEY, CDR2 SMNVEV (reference sequence). There are 20 residues in the CDR3. The CDR3 region has the DNA TGTGCCAGCAGTTTAGAAGCGGACAGGGGGCGGAGGTCCTATAATTCACCCCTCCACTTT. This sequence encodes CASSLEADRGRRSYNSPLHF.

This chain connects TRBV10-3 to TRBJ2-2; TRBD1 matches 10 bases. CDR3 size: 17 residues. Per the germline V gene, CDR1 is ENHRY and CDR2 is SYGVKD. The trim removed 6 bases at V and 4 bases at J, leaving 11 bases unmatched. The CDR3 nucleotides are TGTGCCATCAGCACGGGACAGGGGAGATCCGCCACCGGGGAGCTGTTTTTT. Encoded protein: CAISTGQGRSATGELFF.

V is TRBV18 and J is TRBJ1-5; weak D call: TRBD1 (6 bases). This CDR3 has 15 amino acids. Trimming cost V 3 bases and J 2 bases, with 11 bases left between them. Looked up from germline, CDR1 is KGHSH and CDR2 is LQKENI. CDR3 DNA sequence: TGTGCCAGCTCACCCAGGGGAGACGGCAATCAGCCCCAGCATTTT. Translating gives CASSPRGDGNQPQHF.

V and J are TRBV29-1 and TRBJ1-1; no clear D. The germline V gene encodes CDR1 SQVTM and CDR2 ANQGSEA. The CDR3 spans 13 residues. Trimming removed 4 bases at V and 5 bases at J, with 14 bases between. The CDR3 loop reads CSVVSRGRTEAFF. The CDR3, as DNA: TGCAGCGTTGTGAGTCGAGGGAGAACTGAAGCTTTCTTT.

The chain recombines TRBV2 with TRBJ1-5; D is unresolved. The V end was cut by 6 bases, the J end by 2 bases, with 11 bases between. The CDR3 length is 14 residues. Germline V lookup: CDR1 SNHLY, CDR2 FYNNEI. CDR3 loop: CASSEHPGNQPQHF. DNA of the CDR3: TGTGCCAGCAGCGAGCATCCGGGCAATCAGCCCCAGCATTTT.

The CDR3 here is CASSHGRGSGGYTF. The CDR3 bases are TGTGCCAGCAGCCACGGTCGTGGTTCAGGGGGCTACACCTTC. V gene TRBV14 combines with J gene TRBJ1-2; a weak D match, TRBD1 (5 bases). CDR1 is SGHDN, CDR2 FVKESK, per germline. V dropped 3 bases and J dropped 8 bases, with 16 bases sitting between them. This CDR3 is built from 14 residues.

To note about this clone: Other DNA sequences in the sample encode the same CDR3. DNA for the CDR3: TGTGCCAGCAGAGGACAGGGAGGGAATGAGCAGTTCTTC. This sequence encodes CASRGQGGNEQFF. This chain connects TRBV2 to TRBJ2-1, with D perhaps matching TRBD1 (8 bases). V was cut by 6 bases and J by 7 bases, with 13 bases left in between. Per germline, CDR1 SNHLY and CDR2 FYNNEI. The CDR3 totals 13 residues.

The chain is built from TRBV7-2 and TRBJ1-5; D is possibly TRBD1 (5 bases). V lost 5 bases, J lost 4 bases, and 9 bases lay in between. The CDR3 sequence is 13 residues long. Germline V CDR1 and CDR2: SGHTA, FQGNSA. The CDR3 is CASSPTANQPQHF. In nucleotides, the CDR3 is TGTGCCAGCAGCCCGACAGCGAATCAGCCCCAGCATTTT.

The chain recombines TRBV20-1 with TRBJ1-2; D unresolved. Trimming removed 6 bases from V and 5 bases from J, with 10 bases in between. Germline CDR1 and CDR2: DFQATT and SNEGSKA (reference sequence). The CDR3 spans 11 residues. The CDR3 DNA follows: TGCAGTGCCCCCAACCAGTATGGCTACACCTTC. Amino acid sequence: CSAPNQYGYTF.

In this sample, this clone turned up once. This chain links TRBV9 with TRBJ1-4; 8 nucleotides line up with TRBD1. The V and J ends lost 4 bases and 8 bases, in that order; junction bases with no gene match: 10. CDR1 and CDR2 from the germline V gene are SGDLS and YYNGEE. The CDR3 spans 15 residues. In nucleotides, the CDR3 is TGTGCCAGCAGCCCCCGAGACAGGGGAAGCGAAAAACTGTTTTTT. Translation: CASSPRDRGSEKLFF.

This clone was observed a single time. V is TRBV2 and J is TRBJ1-6; perhaps TRBD1 as D (6 bases). This CDR3 region has 17 residues. V was pared by 4 bases and J by 0 bases, with 13 bases between. CDR1 and CDR2 (germline): SNHLY, FYNNEI. The CDR3 region has the DNA TGTGCCAGCAGTGCCGACGAGGACAGCTCCTATAATTCACCCCTCCACTTT. It specifies CASSADEDSSYNSPLHF.

This chain uses TRBV9 with TRBJ2-2, with D possibly being TRBD2 (6 bases). The germline V gene has CDR1 SGDLS and CDR2 YYNGEE. The V gene lost 0 bases and the J gene lost 4 bases, with 13 bases spanning the gap. This CDR3 contains 16 residues. CDR3 coding DNA: TGTGCCAGCAGCGTAGAAGTAGCGGTAGTCACCGGGGAGCTGTTTTTT. It translates to CASSVEVAVVTGELFF.

J is TRBJ1-4 and V is TRBV9, with D perhaps matching TRBD1 (5 bases). Germline CDR1 SGDLS, CDR2 YYNGEE. The ends were cut back, 4 bases at V and 4 bases at J, with 11 bases in the middle. There are 14 residues in the CDR3. The CDR3: CASSKTELNEKLFF. In DNA, the CDR3 is TGTGCCAGCAGCAAGACAGAACTTAATGAAAAACTGTTTTTT.

The V and J genes are TRBV2 and TRBJ1-3, with no clear D. Germline V gene lookup returns CDR1 SNHLY and CDR2 FYNNEI. V dropped 1 base and J dropped 0 bases, with 7 bases sitting between them. The CDR3 sequence is 15 residues long. CDR3 nucleotides: TGTGCCAGCAGTGAAGACAGCCTCTCTGGAAACACCATATATTTT. Protein: CASSEDSLSGNTIYF. Full variable domain (outside the CDR3, taken from reference TRBV2 and TRBJ1-3): EPEVTQTPSHQVTQMGQEVILRCVPISNHLYFYWYRQILGQKVEFLVSFYNNEISEKSEIFDDQFSVERPDGSNFTLKIRSTKLEDSAMYFCASSEDSLSGNTIYFGEGSWLTVV.

The V call is TRBV3-1 (or the pseudogene TRBV3-2), the J call TRBJ2-4; 13 bases map to TRBD2. V lost 1 base and J lost 11; bases outside the gene matches: 5. There are 15 residues in the CDR3. CDR1 is LGHDT, CDR2 YNNKEL, per germline (reference sequence). The CDR3: CASSQGTSGGLFQYF. Written as DNA, the CDR3 is TGTGCCAGCAGCCAAGGGACTAGCGGGGGTCTATTTCAGTACTTC.

The rearrangement links TRBV2 to TRBJ1-5; D gene ambiguous. V lost 5 bases to trimming and J lost 4 bases, with 15 bases between them. The germline V gene encodes CDR1 SNHLY and CDR2 FYNNEI. This CDR3 contains 15 residues. The CDR3: CASSFAADSNQPQHF. For the CDR3, the DNA is TGTGCCAGCAGTTTTGCGGCGGACTCTAATCAGCCCCAGCATTTT.

This rearrangement joins TRBV15 to TRBJ2-3; perhaps TRBD2 as D (6 bases). This CDR3 contains 13 residues. CDR1 LNHNV and CDR2 YYDKDF come from the germline V gene (reference sequence). Between the trimmed V and J ends, which lost 5 bases and 2 bases, there was a span of 8 bases. The CDR3 coding sequence is TGTGCCACCAGCGAGCGGGTCACAGATACGCAGTATTTT. This sequence encodes CATSERVTDTQYF. The whole variable domain, filled in from reference TRBV15 and TRBJ2-3, reads DAMVIQNPRYQVTQFGKPVTLSCSQTLNHNVMYWYQQKSSQAPKLLFHYYDKDFNNEADTPDNFQSRRPNTSFCFLDIRSPGLGDTAMYLCATSERVTDTQYFGPGTRLTVL.

The chain joins TRBV14 to TRBJ1-5, with no clear D. The CDR3 length is 13 residues. CDR1 and CDR2 (germline): SGHDN, FVKESK. Trimming cost V 5 bases and J 3 bases, with 8 bases left between them. This CDR3 reads CASSSGTNQPQHF. CDR3 sequence (DNA): TGTGCCAGCAGCAGCGGAACCAATCAGCCCCAGCATTTT.

The rearrangement links TRBV3-1 (or the pseudogene TRBV3-2) to TRBJ2-7; 10 bases fit TRBD2. V trimming: 1 base; J trimming: 2 bases; junction bases outside the gene matches: 2. Per the germline V gene, CDR1 is LGHDT and CDR2 is YNNKEL (reference sequence). This CDR3 region has 15 residues. CDR3 nucleotide sequence: TGTGCCAGCAGCCAAGCGAGCGGGGGGGCCTACGAGCAGTACGTC. Translated, it gives CASSQASGGAYEQYV.

CDR3 bases: TGTGCCTCGACGTGGGGCCCCAACACTGAAGCTTTCTTT. This sequence encodes CASTWGPNTEAFF. The gene calls are TRBV2 and TRBJ1-1; D is perhaps TRBD1 (5 bases). This CDR3 is 13 amino acids long. V gave up 11 bases and J gave up 2 bases, with 15 bases separating them. Germline values: CDR1 SNHLY, CDR2 FYNNEI.

V is TRBV6-1 and J is TRBJ1-1, with 10 bases fitting TRBD1. With 2 bases clipped from V and 4 bases from J, the junction kept 1 base outside the gene matches. The length of the CDR3 is 14 residues. The germline CDR1 and CDR2 sequences are MNHNS and SASEGT. CDR3 sequence: CASSERDRGTEAFF. CDR3 DNA: TGTGCCAGCAGTGAAAGGGACAGGGGCACTGAAGCTTTCTTT.

The chain is built from TRBV5-4 and TRBJ1-4; D is perhaps TRBD1 (6 bases). In germline, CDR1 is SGHNT, CDR2 YYREEE (reference sequence). With 4 bases removed from V and 12 bases from J, the gap between germline ends came to 19 bases. The CDR3 totals 14 residues. The CDR3 sequence: CASSQTNREGQLFF. The CDR3 coding sequence is TGTGCCAGCAGCCAAACGAACAGGGAGGGTCAACTGTTTTTT.

The chain uses TRBV11-2 and TRBJ2-7; D remains unclear. Germline assignment: CDR1 SGHAT and CDR2 FQNNGV. The CDR3 runs to 15 residues. With 4 bases removed from V and 0 bases from J, the gap between germline ends came to 13 bases. The CDR3: CASSSPRVNSYEQYF. DNA of the CDR3: TGTGCCAGCAGCTCCCCCCGGGTCAACTCCTACGAGCAGTACTTC.

The chain employs TRBV9 and TRBJ1-1; 7 bases match TRBD1. J lost 0 bases, V lost 4 bases, and 9 bases had no gene match. The CDR3 length is 16 residues. The germline V gene has CDR1 SGDLS and CDR2 YYNGEE. The CDR3 sequence is CASSSLTGTLNTEAFF. As DNA, the CDR3 is TGTGCCAGCAGCTCTTTGACAGGGACCTTGAACACTGAAGCTTTCTTT.

This chain links TRBV2 with TRBJ1-5; TRBD1 aligns across 10 bases. V lost 6 bases to trimming and J lost 2 bases; unmatched junction nucleotides: 10. Germline values: CDR1 SNHLY, CDR2 FYNNEI. The CDR3 loop spans 17 amino acids. In DNA, the CDR3 is TGTGCCAGCAGGGGGACAGGGGCGGGGGTTGGCAATCAGCCCCAGCATTTT. This gives the protein CASRGTGAGVGNQPQHF.

J is TRBJ1-1 and V is TRBV19; 9 bases agree with TRBD1. Germline V gives CDR1 LNHDA, CDR2 SQIVND (reference sequence). This CDR3 is built from 15 residues. J gave up 4 bases and V 5 bases, and 8 bases lay outside the gene matches. CDR3 sequence (DNA): TGTGCCAGTAGTCCCTTGGGACAGGGCAGCACTGAAGCTTTCTTT. As protein: CASSPLGQGSTEAFF.

V gene TRBV2 combines with J gene TRBJ1-5, with TRBD1 as a possible D gene (6 bases). V was clipped by 7 bases and J by 6 bases, with 19 bases between them. In germline, CDR1 is SNHLY, CDR2 FYNNEI. The CDR3 consists of 15 residues. CDR3 region: CASNPGESHSQPQHF. CDR3 nucleotide sequence: TGTGCCAGCAACCCAGGGGAGTCCCACAGTCAGCCCCAGCATTTT.

The J gene is TRBJ1-5, the V gene TRBV7-8; 7 bases map to TRBD1. V was pared by 0 bases and J by 4 bases, with 6 bases of the junction left unmatched. From germline, CDR1 is SGHVS and CDR2 FQNEAQ. CDR3 size: 16 residues. The CDR3: CASSLARDRENQPQHF. CDR3 in DNA: TGTGCCAGCAGCTTAGCGCGCGACAGGGAGAATCAGCCCCAGCATTTT.

J is TRBJ2-7 and V is TRBV19; 8 nucleotides line up with TRBD1. The CDR3 totals 17 residues. The germline V gene encodes CDR1 LNHDA and CDR2 SQIVND (reference sequence). Trimming removed 5 bases from V and 6 bases from J; junction bases left unmatched: 18. This chain's CDR3 is CASSPIPLGGRGREQYF. DNA of the CDR3: TGTGCCAGTAGTCCTATTCCGTTGGGTGGCAGGGGGCGCGAGCAGTACTTC.